The clone carrying this TCR beta chain is judged medium-sized. From the PCR reads, TCRdb called clonotypes with MiXCR, one entry per CDR3 protein. In the table there are about 9,200 distinct CDR3 sequences, approximately 55% of which are singletons. This specimen belongs to a study of CD4 and CD8 cells across lung adenocarcinoma regions. Localized lung adenocarcinoma, a non-small cell lung cancer, affected the donors. The CDR3 spans 14 residues. Germline assignment: CDR1 MNHEY and CDR2 SVGAGI. Trimming removed 2 bases from V and 8 bases from J; junction bases left unmatched: 6. The chain links TRBV6-5 to TRBJ2-1; 7 bases line up with TRBD2. Sequencing was carried out using CD8+ T cells from the margin of a lung tumor. The source of this sequence is a female donor with lung adenocarcinoma. The CD4 and CD8 labels of this study may be unreliable. CDR3 in DNA: TGTGCCAGCAGTTACGATCTCCGGGGGGATGAGCAGTTCTTC. Protein: CASSYDLRGDEQFF.